This TCR beta chain derives from a study of cytotoxic CD8 clonotypes in ibrutinib-treated CLL. Study context: For this cohort, patients were about a dozen relapsed/refractory and around 15 treatment-naive, while 17 were IGHV unmutated.

Concerning this clone itself: Antigen: not known.

The data were produced by immunoSEQ multiplex PCR, yet TCRdb's version contains in-frame clones alone and is incomplete. The data show 15,000 to 20,000 clones, 80% to 85% seen once. Overall study results and limits: Clonality increased at ibrutinib response and stayed stable in sustained remission. At progression, however, it fell back toward baseline.

The TCR beta libraries used 1.5 to 2 micrograms of genomic DNA that came from cryopreserved PBMCs. V gave up 7 bases and J gave up 5 bases, with 15 bases separating them. Germline loops: CDR1 MNHNS, CDR2 SASEGT. CDR3 length: 13 residues. Sample: PBMCs, taken before ibrutinib treatment. The receptor was isolated from a human donor with chronic lymphocytic leukemia. This chain uses TRBV6-1 with TRBJ2-7; D might be TRBD2 (6 bases). CDR3 nucleotide sequence: TGTGCCAGCATCCTGACTAGGAACCACGAGCAGTACTTC. Protein product: CASILTRNHEQYF.